These T cell receptor beta chains were read from a single sample in a study of CD8 T cells in Susac syndrome. TCRdb itself ran the immunoSEQ multiplex PCR reads through MiXCR, one entry per CDR3 protein. This sample has some 150,000 distinct CDR3 sequences, with 85% to 95% found just once. Sequencing input: CD4+ T cells from PBMCs. The receptors were sampled from a human donor with Susac syndrome. The CDR3 runs from the conserved cysteine through the conserved F or W. Fields, in order: D gene, J gene, V gene, clone size, CDR3 protein, CDR3 DNA. A D gene is named only where the DNA matches it firmly. Where a row states a size, it is once, few, many or the class of an expanded clone; other rows omit it.

TRBD1,TRBJ2-2,TRBV5-4,NA,CASSLRDRATGELFF,TGTGCCAGCAGCTTGAGGGACAGGGCCACCGGGGAGCTGTTTTTT
TRBD1,TRBJ2-4,TRBV16,once,CASSPRGQGQLLAKNIQYF,TGTGCCAGCAGCCCCCGTGGACAGGGGCAACTCCTAGCCAAAAACATTCAGTACTTC
TRBD1,TRBJ2-7,TRBV19,NA,CASVDRASYEQYF,TGTGCCAGTGTGGACAGGGCGTCCTACGAGCAGTACTTC
NA,TRBJ2-5,TRBV20-1,NA,CSARLGAQETQYF,TGCAGTGCTAGGCTCGGGGCGCAAGAGACCCAGTACTTC
NA,TRBJ1-1,TRBV29-1,NA,CSVVKGLGTEAFF,TGCAGCGTTGTGAAGGGGCTCGGCACTGAAGCTTTCTTT
TRBD1,TRBJ2-7,TRBV3-1,NA,CASSQQRDRGDEQYF,TGTGCCAGCAGCCAACAGCGGGACAGGGGTGACGAGCAGTACTTC
NA,TRBJ1-2,TRBV4-1,NA,CASSQGTEGGYTF,TGCGCCAGCAGCCAAGGGACAGAGGGCGGCTACACCTTC
NA,TRBJ2-3,TRBV6-6,NA,CASSSRVQLDTQYF,TGTGCCAGCTCCAGCAGGGTGCAGCTTGATACGCAGTATTTT
NA,TRBJ2-7,TRBV6-5,NA,CASSYSPGTYEQYF,TGTGCCAGCAGTTACTCGCCCGGGACCTACGAGCAGTACTTC
TRBD2,TRBJ2-2,TRBV12-3/TRBV12-4,NA,CASSAGTRGGGELFF,TGTGCCAGCTCGGCGGGAACCCGGGGGGGCGGGGAGCTGTTTTTT
NA,TRBJ1-1,TRBV10-3,NA,CAIKVQLNTEAFF,TGTGCCATCAAAGTACAGTTGAACACTGAAGCTTTCTTT
NA,TRBJ2-5,TRBV20-1,NA,CSAPPRGVGETQYF,TGCAGTGCTCCACCCAGGGGGGTTGGAGAGACCCAGTACTTC
NA,TRBJ1-1,TRBV6-4,NA,CASSDTDQNTEAFF,TGTGCCAGCAGTGACACCGATCAGAACACTGAAGCTTTCTTT
TRBD1,TRBJ2-2,TRBV6-5,NA,CASSYPKGAQDTGELFF,TGTGCCAGCAGTTACCCAAAGGGGGCTCAGGACACCGGGGAGCTGTTTTTT
NA,TRBJ2-1,TRBV7-9,NA,CASEQGTLSNEQFF,TGTGCCAGCGAGCAGGGGACCTTAAGCAATGAGCAGTTCTTC
NA,TRBJ2-5,TRBV19,NA,CASSPDPSSETQYF,TGTGCCAGTAGTCCAGACCCCTCTTCAGAGACCCAGTACTTC
NA,TRBJ2-3,TRBV20-1,NA,CSAKAASTDTQYF,TGCAGTGCTAAAGCGGCTAGCACAGATACGCAGTATTTT